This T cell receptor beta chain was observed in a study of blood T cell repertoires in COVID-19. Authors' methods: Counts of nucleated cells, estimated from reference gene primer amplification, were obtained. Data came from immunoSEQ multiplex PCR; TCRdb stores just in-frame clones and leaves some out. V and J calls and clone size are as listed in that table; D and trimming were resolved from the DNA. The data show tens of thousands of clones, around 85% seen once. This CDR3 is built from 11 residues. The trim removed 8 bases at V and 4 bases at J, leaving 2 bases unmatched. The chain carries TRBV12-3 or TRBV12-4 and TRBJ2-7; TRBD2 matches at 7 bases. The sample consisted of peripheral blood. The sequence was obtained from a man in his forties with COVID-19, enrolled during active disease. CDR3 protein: CASGGGYEQYF. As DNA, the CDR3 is TGTGCCAGCGGGGGGGGTTACGAGCAGTACTTC.